The clone carrying this TCR beta chain was seen a few times. Germline V gene lookup returns CDR1 SGHRS and CDR2 YFSETQ. Trimming pared 0 bases from V and 2 bases from J, leaving 8 bases between. This CDR3 region has 14 residues. One entry per CDR3 protein results from TCRdb running MiXCR on the RT-PCR reads. The sample consists of about 680,000 distinct CDR3 sequences, 11% to 15% of them appearing once. The chain uses TRBV5-1 and TRBJ1-1; D not certain. This TCR was recovered from a female donor in good health, serving as a healthy control. The source material was memory CD4+ T cells from blood. CDR3 DNA: TGCGCCAGCAGCTTGGGAGCCACAAACACTGAAGCTTTCTTT. Amino acids: CASSLGATNTEAFF. Complete variable domain (other parts from reference TRBV5-1 and TRBJ1-1): KAGVTQTPRYLIKTRGQQVTLSCSPISGHRSVSWYQQTPGQGLQFLFEYFSETQRNKGNFPGRFSGRQFSNSRSEMNVSTLELGDSALYLCASSLGATNTEAFFGQGTRLTVV.